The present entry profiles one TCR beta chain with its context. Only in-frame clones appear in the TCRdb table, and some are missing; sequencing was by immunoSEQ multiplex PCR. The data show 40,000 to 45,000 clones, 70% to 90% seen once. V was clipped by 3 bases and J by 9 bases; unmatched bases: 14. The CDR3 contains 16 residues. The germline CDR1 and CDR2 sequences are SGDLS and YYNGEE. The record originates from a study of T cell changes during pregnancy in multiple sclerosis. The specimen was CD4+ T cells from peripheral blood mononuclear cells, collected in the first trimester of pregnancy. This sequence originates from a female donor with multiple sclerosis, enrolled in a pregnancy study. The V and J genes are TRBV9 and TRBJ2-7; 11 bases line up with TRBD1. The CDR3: CASSAGKGTGGPGQYF. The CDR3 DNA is TGTGCCAGCAGCGCTGGGAAGGGGACAGGGGGACCGGGGCAGTACTTC.